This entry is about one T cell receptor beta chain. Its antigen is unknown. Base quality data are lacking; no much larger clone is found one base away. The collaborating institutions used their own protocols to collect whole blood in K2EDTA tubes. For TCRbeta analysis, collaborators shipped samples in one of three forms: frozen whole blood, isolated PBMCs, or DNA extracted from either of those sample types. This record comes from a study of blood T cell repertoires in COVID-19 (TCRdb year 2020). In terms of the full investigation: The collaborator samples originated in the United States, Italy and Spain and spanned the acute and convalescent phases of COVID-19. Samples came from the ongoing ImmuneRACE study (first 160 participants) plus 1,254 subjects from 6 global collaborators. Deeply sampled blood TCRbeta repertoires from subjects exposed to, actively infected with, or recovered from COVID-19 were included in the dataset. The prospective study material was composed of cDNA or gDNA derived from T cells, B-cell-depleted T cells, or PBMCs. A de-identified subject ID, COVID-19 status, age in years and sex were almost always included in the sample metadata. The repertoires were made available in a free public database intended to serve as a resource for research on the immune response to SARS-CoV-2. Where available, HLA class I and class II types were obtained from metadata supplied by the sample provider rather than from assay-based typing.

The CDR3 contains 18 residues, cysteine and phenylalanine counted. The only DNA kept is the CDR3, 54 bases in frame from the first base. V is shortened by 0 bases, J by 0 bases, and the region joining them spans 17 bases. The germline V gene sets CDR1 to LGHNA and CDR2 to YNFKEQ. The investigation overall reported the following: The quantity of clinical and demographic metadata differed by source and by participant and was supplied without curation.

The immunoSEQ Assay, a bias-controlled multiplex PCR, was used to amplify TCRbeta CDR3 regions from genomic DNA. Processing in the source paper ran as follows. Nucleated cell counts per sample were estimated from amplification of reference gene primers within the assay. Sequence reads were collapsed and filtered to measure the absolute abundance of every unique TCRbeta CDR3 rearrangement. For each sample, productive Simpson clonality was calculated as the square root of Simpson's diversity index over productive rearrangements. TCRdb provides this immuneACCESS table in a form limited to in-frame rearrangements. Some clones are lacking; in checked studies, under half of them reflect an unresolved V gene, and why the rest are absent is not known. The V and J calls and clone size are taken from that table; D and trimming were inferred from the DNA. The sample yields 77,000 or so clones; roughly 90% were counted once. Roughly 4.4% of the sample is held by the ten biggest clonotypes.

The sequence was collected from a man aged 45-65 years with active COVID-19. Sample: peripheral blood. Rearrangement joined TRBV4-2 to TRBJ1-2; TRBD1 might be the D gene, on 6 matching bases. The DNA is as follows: TGTGCCAGCAGCCAAGATGGGGGGGCTGGAGGAGCTAACTATGGCTACACCTTC. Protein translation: CASSQDGGAGGANYGYTF.